A single sample is the source of the 11 T cell receptor beta chains below, sequenced in a study of CD8+ T cells in alopecia areata. The treatment: oral pan-JAK inhibitor, 5-10 mg twice daily. cDNA prepared by RNA extraction and subsequent reverse transcription served as the template for sequencing. Assay used: immunoSEQ multiplex PCR; TCRdb lists only in-frame clones, some missing. This sample has 150,000 to 200,000 clones, with 60% found just once. The sequencing here drew on CD4+ T cells sorted from blood, taken at week 24, from a patient treated with tofacitinib. The receptors here all came from a human donor with alopecia areata.

The chain combines TRBV29-1 with TRBJ1-2, with D uncertain. Per the germline V gene, CDR1 is SQVTM and CDR2 is ANQGSEA. V was clipped by 3 bases and J by 5 bases, with 10 bases between them. The CDR3 runs 12 residues. CDR3 sequence (DNA): TGCAGCGTTGAGACTTCGACTTATGGCTACACCTTC. As protein: CSVETSTYGYTF.

The rearrangement links TRBV7-6 to TRBJ2-5; D might be TRBD2 (6 bases). Germline lookup yields CDR1 SGHVS and CDR2 FNYEAQ. The ends were cut back, 5 bases at V and 1 base at J, with 14 bases in the middle. The CDR3 contains 15 residues. CDR3 residues: CASSPSAGTQETQYF. The CDR3 coding sequence is TGTGCCAGCAGCCCGAGTGCGGGGACCCAAGAGACCCAGTACTTC.

This clone was recorded a few times. V usage is TRBV7-6 and J usage is TRBJ1-2, with D possibly matching TRBD1 (5 bases). CDR3 length: 14 amino acids. Trimming cost V 5 bases and J 8 bases, with 18 bases left between them. Germline CDR1 and CDR2: SGHVS and FNYEAQ. The CDR3 DNA follows: TGTGCCAGCAGCCCGACTTCCCAGGGTCAGGGCTACACCTTC. Translation: CASSPTSQGQGYTF. The full variable domain, in which reference TRBV7-6 and TRBJ1-2 provide the parts outside the CDR3, is GAGVSQSPRYKVTKRGQDVALRCDPISGHVSLYWYRQALGQGPEFLTYFNYEAQQDKSGLPNDRFSAERPEGSISTLTIQRTEQRDSAMYRCASSPTSQGQGYTFGSGTRLTVV.

V gene TRBV27 combines with J gene TRBJ2-7, with 7 bases matching TRBD2. Looked up from germline, CDR1 is MNHEY and CDR2 is SMNVEV (reference sequence). The CDR3 runs 14 residues. The V gene end was trimmed by 6 bases and the J gene end by 3 bases; junction bases not matched to a gene: 8. CDR3 sequence (DNA): TGTGCCAGCAGCCGGACGGGGGGATACTACGAGCAGTACTTC. Protein product: CASSRTGGYYEQYF.

The chain couples TRBV7-2 to TRBJ1-2; 7 bases align to TRBD1. The CDR3 covers 15 residues. Germline CDR1 reads SGHTA; CDR2 reads FQGNSA. Germline trimming cut 1 base from V and 6 bases from J; bases unmatched to any gene: 8. The CDR3 nucleotides are TGTGCCAGCAGCTTAGGAGGGGGCCGGGCAGATGGCTACACCTTC. It codes for CASSLGGGRADGYTF.

The chain employs TRBV2 and TRBJ2-3; tentatively, D is TRBD2 (6 bases). CDR1 and CDR2 from the germline V gene are SNHLY and FYNNEI. The CDR3 has 12 amino acids. The germline V and J ends were trimmed by 6 bases and 10 bases, with 14 bases remaining between them. CDR3 in amino acids: CASSESRRAQYF. CDR3 coding DNA: TGTGCCAGCAGCGAGTCTCGGAGGGCGCAGTATTTT.

This clone has only a few counts. The genes are TRBV7-2 and TRBJ2-7; D tentatively fits TRBD1 or TRBD2 (7 bases each). Germline V lookup: CDR1 SGHTA, CDR2 FQGNSA. This CDR3 comprises 16 residues. V was pared by 2 bases and J by 7 bases, with 21 bases between. CDR3 sequence: CASSLRKGQGEGEQYF. DNA for the CDR3: TGTGCCAGCAGCTTAAGAAAGGGCCAGGGGGAGGGAGAGCAGTACTTC.

The CDR3 sequence is CASSSGTQETQYF. Written as DNA, the CDR3 is TGTGCCAGCAGCTCCGGGACGCAAGAGACCCAGTACTTC. This sequence joins TRBV5-6 and TRBJ2-5, with D perhaps TRBD1 or TRBD2 (5 bases each). The CDR3 has 13 amino acids. CDR1 and CDR2 from the germline V gene are SGHDT and YYEEEE. Trimming stripped 3 bases from V and 2 bases from J, with 8 bases between.

This clone was counted only a few times. This chain's CDR3 is CATSREGQINEKLFF. DNA of the CDR3: TGTGCCACCAGCAGAGAGGGGCAGATCAATGAAAAACTGTTTTTT. V is TRBV15 and J is TRBJ1-4, with D perhaps matching TRBD1 (5 bases). The CDR3 is 15 amino acids. Germline V gives CDR1 LNHNV, CDR2 YYDKDF (reference sequence). Between the trimmed V and J ends, which lost 0 bases and 5 bases, there was a span of 10 bases.

The gene calls are TRBV27 and TRBJ2-1; D is undetermined. V dropped 7 bases and J dropped 7 bases, with 5 bases sitting between them. CDR1 is MNHEY, CDR2 SMNVEV, per germline (reference sequence). This CDR3 comprises 10 residues. The CDR3 region is CASTLNEQFF. The DNA of the CDR3 is TGTGCCAGCACCCTAAATGAGCAGTTCTTC.

This sequence joins TRBV5-1 and TRBJ1-2; possibly TRBD1 for D (6 bases). The CDR3 sequence is 12 residues long. The ends were cut back, 1 base at V and 6 bases at J, with 7 bases in the middle. Per the germline V gene, CDR1 is SGHRS and CDR2 is YFSETQ. CDR3 amino acids: CASSLRGNGYTF. The CDR3 region has the DNA TGCGCCAGCAGCTTGAGGGGGAATGGCTACACCTTC.